This record concerns one T cell receptor beta chain sequence. Its target is not known. This CDR3 has 12 residues. Trimming stripped 4 bases from V and 3 bases from J, with 8 bases between. Germline V gene sequence: CDR1 SGHNT, CDR2 YYREEE (reference sequence). This entry belongs to a study of T cell responses to AZD1222 COVID-19 vaccine. Notes on the study in general: In a largely white British group with more females than males, clonal diversity was possibly underestimated.

Clones were read by immunoSEQ multiplex PCR, and TCRdb kept only the in-frame ones, dropping some. The data show fewer than 200,000 clones, 70% to 90% seen once. The chain uses TRBV5-4 and TRBJ2-7; D gene ambiguous. The receptor was derived from an adult who received the MenACWY meningococcal vaccine as a control. The input for sequencing was peripheral blood, taken 28 days after the second dose of the MenACWY control vaccine. The CDR3 DNA reads TGTGCCAGCAGCATCCCTCTCTACGAGCAGTACTTC. Translating gives CASSIPLYEQYF.